What follows are 8 T cell receptor beta chains derived from one specimen sequenced in a study of a mutant IDH1 vaccine in newly diagnosed glioma. Data came from immunoSEQ multiplex PCR; TCRdb stores just in-frame clones and leaves some out. Among about 34,000 clones listed, 60% to 85% were seen once. Described time point: baseline, week 1 (first vaccination visit). The treatment: pre-vaccination baseline after standard-of-care therapy. The starting material was peripheral blood mononuclear cells (PBMCs), obtained from a glioma patient treated with radiotherapy, temozolomide or both. All receptors come from a man aged 50 or older with glioma. Some clones in this sample may be carry-over from other donors' samples.

This chain connects TRBV6-5 to TRBJ2-3; weak D call: TRBD1 (6 bases). This CDR3 spans 14 amino acids. The V end was cut by 0 bases, the J end by 3 bases, with 7 bases between. Germline lookup yields CDR1 MNHEY and CDR2 SVGAGI. The CDR3 is CASSYSGQTDTQYF. In nucleotides, the CDR3 is TGTGCCAGCAGTTACTCCGGACAGACAGATACGCAGTATTTT.

CDR3 bases: TGTGCCAGCAGTTACGACCCCTTCTCTGGGGCCAACGTCCTGACTTTC. Amino acids: CASSYDPFSGANVLTF. The chain links TRBV6-5 to TRBJ2-6; D remains unclear. The CDR3 contains 16 residues. The germline V gene encodes CDR1 MNHEY and CDR2 SVGAGI. The V end lost 2 bases, the J end lost 0 bases, and 8 bases lay between the germline ends.

Only a few counts were recorded for this clone. The chain is built from TRBV6-5 and TRBJ1-5; TRBD1 aligns across 7 bases. Per the germline V gene, CDR1 is MNHEY and CDR2 is SVGAGI. CDR3 size: 15 residues. V lost 4 bases, J lost 2 bases, and 5 bases stayed unmatched. CDR3 in DNA: TGTGCCAGCAGTTTAGCAGGGGGGGGCAATCAGCCCCAGCATTTT. It yields the protein CASSLAGGGNQPQHF.

The gene calls are TRBV18 and TRBJ2-1, with D perhaps being TRBD1 or TRBD2 (5 bases each). Trimming removed 5 bases from V and 4 bases from J, with 9 bases in between. The CDR3 length is 13 residues. Germline loops: CDR1 KGHSH, CDR2 LQKENI. The CDR3 reads CASSRDQYNEQFF. CDR3 sequence (DNA): TGTGCCAGCTCAAGGGACCAGTACAATGAGCAGTTCTTC.

The chain employs TRBV18 and TRBJ1-2; no definite D call. Looked up from germline, CDR1 is KGHSH and CDR2 is LQKENI. CDR3 length: 16 amino acids. Between the trimmed V and J ends, which lost 0 bases and 2 bases, there was a span of 13 bases. As DNA, the CDR3 is TGTGCCAGCTCACCACCGCGGGAAACAGAGAACTATGGCTACACCTTC. Translated, it gives CASSPPRETENYGYTF.

The V and J genes are TRBV6-5 and TRBJ1-2; D is possibly TRBD1 (6 bases). V was shortened by 5 bases and J by 4 bases, with 14 bases between the two germline ends. CDR3 size: 14 residues. CDR1 is MNHEY, CDR2 SVGAGI, per germline. This CDR3 is CASSATTGIYGYTF. In DNA, the CDR3 is TGTGCCAGCAGTGCGACGACAGGTATCTATGGCTACACCTTC.

The V gene is TRBV6-1, the J gene TRBJ1-1, with D uncertain. CDR1 and CDR2 from the germline V gene are MNHNS and SASEGT. There are 9 residues in the CDR3. The V and J ends lost 9 bases and 5 bases respectively, with 4 bases between them. The CDR3 DNA follows: TGTGCCAGGGGGACTGAAGCTTTCTTT. This codes for CARGTEAFF.

The sample holds one count of this clone. This sequence joins TRBV6-4 and TRBJ1-1; D is undetermined. Germline V gene lookup returns CDR1 MRHNA and CDR2 SNTAGT. The CDR3 consists of 14 residues. V lost 6 bases and J 0 bases, leaving 11 bases between the germline ends. The DNA for the CDR3 is TGTGCCAGCAGGGATACAGACCTGAACACTGAAGCTTTCTTT. It codes for CASRDTDLNTEAFF.